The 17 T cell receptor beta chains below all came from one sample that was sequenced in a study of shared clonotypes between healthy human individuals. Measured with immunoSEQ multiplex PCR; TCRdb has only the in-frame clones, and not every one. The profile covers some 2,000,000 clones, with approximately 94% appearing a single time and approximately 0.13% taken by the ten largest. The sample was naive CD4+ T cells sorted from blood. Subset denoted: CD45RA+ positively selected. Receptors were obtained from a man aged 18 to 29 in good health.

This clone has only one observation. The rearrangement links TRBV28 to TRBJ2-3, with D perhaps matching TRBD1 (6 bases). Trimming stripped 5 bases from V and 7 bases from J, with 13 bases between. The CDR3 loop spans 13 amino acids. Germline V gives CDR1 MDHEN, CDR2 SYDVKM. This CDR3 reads CASSPDRGYTQYF. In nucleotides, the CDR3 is TGTGCCAGCAGTCCAGATAGGGGGTATACGCAGTATTTT.

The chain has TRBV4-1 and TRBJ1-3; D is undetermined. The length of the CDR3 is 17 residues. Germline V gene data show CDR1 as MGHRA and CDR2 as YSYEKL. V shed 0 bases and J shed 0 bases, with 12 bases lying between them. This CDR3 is CASSQDPSLSSGNTIYF. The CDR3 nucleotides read TGCGCCAGCAGCCAAGACCCCAGCTTGAGCTCTGGAAACACCATATATTTT.

The CDR3: CASSFFTWDNYEQYF. The CDR3 bases are TGCGCCAGCAGCTTCTTTACCTGGGACAACTACGAGCAGTACTTC. V gene TRBV5-1 combines with J gene TRBJ2-7, with a weak D call TRBD1 (6 bases). The CDR3 extends over 15 amino acids. Per the germline V gene, CDR1 is SGHRS and CDR2 is YFSETQ. Trimming cost V 2 bases and J 3 bases, with 15 bases left between them.

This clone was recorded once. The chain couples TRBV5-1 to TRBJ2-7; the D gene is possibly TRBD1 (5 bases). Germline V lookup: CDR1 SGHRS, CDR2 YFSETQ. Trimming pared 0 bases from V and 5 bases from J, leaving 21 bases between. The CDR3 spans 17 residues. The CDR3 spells CASSLALGPKGRHEQYF. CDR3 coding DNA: TGCGCCAGCAGCTTGGCCTTGGGGCCCAAGGGCCGCCACGAGCAGTACTTC.

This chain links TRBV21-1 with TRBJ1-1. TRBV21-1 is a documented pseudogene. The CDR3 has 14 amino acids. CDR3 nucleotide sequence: TGTGCCAGCAGCCCGGGTCCGGACCCTCTTGAAGCTTTCTTT. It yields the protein CASSPGPDPLEAFF.

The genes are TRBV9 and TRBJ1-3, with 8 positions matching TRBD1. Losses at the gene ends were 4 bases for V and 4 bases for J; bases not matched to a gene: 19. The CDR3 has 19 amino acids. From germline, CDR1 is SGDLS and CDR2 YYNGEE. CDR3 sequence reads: CASSSSGTGTILYGNTIYF. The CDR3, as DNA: TGTGCCAGCAGCTCAAGTGGGACAGGAACCATCCTCTACGGAAACACCATATATTTT. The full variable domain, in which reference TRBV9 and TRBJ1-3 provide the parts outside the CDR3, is DSGVTQTPKHLITATGQRVTLRCSPRSGDLSVYWYQQSLDQGLQFLIQYYNGEERAKGNILERFSAQQFPDLHSELNLSSLELGDSALYFCASSSSGTGTILYGNTIYFGEGSWLTVV.

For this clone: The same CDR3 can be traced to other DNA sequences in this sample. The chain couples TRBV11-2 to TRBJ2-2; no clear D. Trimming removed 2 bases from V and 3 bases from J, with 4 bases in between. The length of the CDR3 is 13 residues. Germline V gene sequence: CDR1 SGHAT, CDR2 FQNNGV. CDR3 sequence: CASSLTDTGELFF. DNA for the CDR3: TGTGCCAGCAGCTTAACCGACACCGGGGAGCTGTTTTTT.

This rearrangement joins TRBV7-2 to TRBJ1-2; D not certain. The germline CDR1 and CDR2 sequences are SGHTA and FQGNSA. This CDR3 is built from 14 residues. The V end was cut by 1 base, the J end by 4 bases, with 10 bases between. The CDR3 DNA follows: TGTGCCAGCAGCTTAGTAGTCGGCACCTATGGCTACACCTTC. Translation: CASSLVVGTYGYTF.

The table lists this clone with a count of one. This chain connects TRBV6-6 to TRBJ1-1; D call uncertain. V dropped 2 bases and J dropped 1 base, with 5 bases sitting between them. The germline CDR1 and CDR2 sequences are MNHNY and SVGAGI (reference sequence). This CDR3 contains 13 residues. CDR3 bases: TGTGCCAGCAGTTACAATGGGAACACTGAAGCTTTCTTT. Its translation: CASSYNGNTEAFF.

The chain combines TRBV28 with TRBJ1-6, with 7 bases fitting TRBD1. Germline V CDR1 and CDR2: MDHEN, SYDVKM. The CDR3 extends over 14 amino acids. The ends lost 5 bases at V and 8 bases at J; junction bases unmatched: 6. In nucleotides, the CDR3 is TGTGCCAGCAGTCCTGGACAGGCCTATTCACCCCTCCACTTT. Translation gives CASSPGQAYSPLHF.

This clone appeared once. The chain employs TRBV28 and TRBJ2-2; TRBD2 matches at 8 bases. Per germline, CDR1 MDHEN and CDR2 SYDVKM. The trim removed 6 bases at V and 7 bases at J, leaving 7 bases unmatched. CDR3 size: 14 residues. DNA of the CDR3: TGTGCCAGCAGCCGGGGGGGCCCTCTCGGGGAGCTGTTTTTT. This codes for CASSRGGPLGELFF. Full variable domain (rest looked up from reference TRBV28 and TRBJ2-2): DVKVTQSSRYLVKRTGEKVFLECVQDMDHENMFWYRQDPGLGLRLIYFSYDVKMKEKGDIPEGYSVSREKKERFSLILESASTNQTSMYLCASSRGGPLGELFFGEGSRLTVL.

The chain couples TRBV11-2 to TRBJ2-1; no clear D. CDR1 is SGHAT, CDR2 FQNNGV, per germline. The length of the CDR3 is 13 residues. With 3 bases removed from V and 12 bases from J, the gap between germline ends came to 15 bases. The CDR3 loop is CASSFTDHSGQFF. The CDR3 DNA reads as TGTGCCAGCAGCTTTACGGACCATTCGGGGCAGTTCTTC.

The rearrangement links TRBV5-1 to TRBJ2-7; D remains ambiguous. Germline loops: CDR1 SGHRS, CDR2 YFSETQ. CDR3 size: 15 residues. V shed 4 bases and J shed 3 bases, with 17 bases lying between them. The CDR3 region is CASSVLLALGYEQYF. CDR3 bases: TGCGCCAGCAGCGTACTTTTAGCCCTTGGCTACGAGCAGTACTTC.

The CDR3 coding sequence is TGCGCCAGCAGCCCGGGACAGGGGCAGAGGGAAGCTTTCTTT. Encoded protein: CASSPGQGQREAFF. The chain recombines TRBV5-1 with TRBJ1-1; the match to TRBD1 covers 10 bases. The CDR3 spans 14 residues. V was clipped by 4 bases and J by 8 bases; unmatched bases: 8. CDR1 is SGHRS, CDR2 YFSETQ, per germline.

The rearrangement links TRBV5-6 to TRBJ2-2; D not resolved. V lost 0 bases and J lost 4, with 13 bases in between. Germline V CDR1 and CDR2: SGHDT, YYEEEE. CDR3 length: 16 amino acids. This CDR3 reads CASSLDRARTTGELFF. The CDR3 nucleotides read TGTGCCAGCAGCTTGGATAGGGCGCGAACCACCGGGGAGCTGTTTTTT.

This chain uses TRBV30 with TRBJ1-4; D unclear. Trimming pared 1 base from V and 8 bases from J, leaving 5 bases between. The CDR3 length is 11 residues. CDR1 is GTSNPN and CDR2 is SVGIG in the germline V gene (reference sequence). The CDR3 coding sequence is TGTGCCTGGAGTGGCGTGGAAAAACTGTTTTTT. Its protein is CAWSGVEKLFF.

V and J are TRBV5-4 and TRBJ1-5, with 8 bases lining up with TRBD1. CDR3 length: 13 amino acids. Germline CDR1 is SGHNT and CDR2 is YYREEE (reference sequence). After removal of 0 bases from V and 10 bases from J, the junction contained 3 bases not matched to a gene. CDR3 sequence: CASSLGDRGPQHF. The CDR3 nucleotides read TGTGCCAGCAGCTTGGGCGACAGGGGTCCCCAGCATTTT.